Below are 16 T cell receptor beta chains sequenced from a single sample in a study of blood T cell repertoires in COVID-19. Assay: immunoSEQ multiplex PCR; the TCRdb copy retains only in-frame clones and omits some. The sample records roughly 210,000 clones, approximately 90% being singletons. The sequencing input was peripheral blood. The receptor set was obtained from a man between 65 and 85 years old with acute or convalescent COVID-19.

The J gene is TRBJ1-1, the V gene TRBV6-5; the match to TRBD1 covers 8 bases. CDR1 and CDR2 (germline): MNHEY, SVGAGI. J gave up 3 bases and V 4 bases, and 7 bases lay outside the gene matches. CDR3 length equals 15 residues. The CDR3 here is CASSSPGQGYTEAFF. The CDR3 DNA reads as TGTGCCAGCAGTTCCCCTGGACAGGGTTACACTGAAGCTTTCTTT.

This rearrangement joins TRBV2 to TRBJ2-7, with TRBD1 matching over 8 bases. Germline CDR1 is SNHLY and CDR2 is FYNNEI. The CDR3 extends over 12 amino acids. J lost 6 bases, V lost 5 bases, and 3 bases had no gene match. The CDR3 region is CASSMDRVEQYF. In DNA form, the CDR3 reads TGTGCCAGCAGTATGGACAGGGTCGAGCAGTACTTC. The full variable domain, completed using reference TRBV2 and TRBJ2-7, is EPEVTQTPSHQVTQMGQEVILRCVPISNHLYFYWYRQILGQKVEFLVSFYNNEISEKSEIFDDQFSVERPDGSNFTLKIRSTKLEDSAMYFCASSMDRVEQYFGPGTRLTVT.

V and J are TRBV6-2 or TRBV6-3 and TRBJ1-5, with D uncertain. The CDR3 contains 16 residues. Germline V gives CDR1 MNHEY, CDR2 SVGEGT. V was clipped by 5 bases and J by 9 bases, with 23 bases between them. CDR3 coding DNA: TGTGCCAGCAGTCCGGCCTCAGGAAATACTGGCCGGCCCCAGCATTTT. Translated: CASSPASGNTGRPQHF.

This sequence joins TRBV9 and TRBJ2-5; tentatively, D is TRBD1 (5 bases). Germline V CDR1 and CDR2: SGDLS, YYNGEE. This CDR3 is built from 14 residues. The germline V and J ends were trimmed by 2 bases and 5 bases, with 13 bases remaining between them. The chain's CDR3 is CASSVSVQGETQYF. In nucleotides, the CDR3 is TGTGCCAGCAGCGTGTCTGTTCAGGGTGAGACCCAGTACTTC.

This clone was seen once. The V call is TRBV28, the J call TRBJ1-5; D is perhaps TRBD1 (5 bases). Germline CDR1 is MDHEN and CDR2 is SYDVKM. V dropped 5 bases and J dropped 2 bases, with 19 bases sitting between them. CDR3 length: 17 residues. CDR3 residues: CASSDWDGQGGNQPQHF. CDR3 bases: TGTGCCAGCAGTGACTGGGATGGACAAGGGGGCAATCAGCCCCAGCATTTT.

The chain carries TRBV5-1 and TRBJ2-6; 9 bases fit TRBD1. V trimming: 1 base; J trimming: 0 bases; junction bases outside the gene matches: 2. The length of the CDR3 is 17 residues. Germline loops: CDR1 SGHRS, CDR2 YFSETQ. DNA for the CDR3: TGCGCCAGCAGCTTGTCGGGACAGGGCTCTGGGGCCAACGTCCTGACTTTC. It specifies CASSLSGQGSGANVLTF.

The CDR3 reads CASSLGLAGKYTDTQYF. DNA of the CDR3: TGCGCCAGCAGCCTGGGACTAGCGGGTAAATACACAGATACGCAGTATTTT. V is TRBV5-1 and J is TRBJ2-3; 12 bases line up with TRBD2. V dropped 4 bases and J dropped 2; count of bases not matched to a gene: 8. The CDR3 is 17 residues long. CDR1 SGHRS and CDR2 YFSETQ come from the germline V gene. Full variable domain (outside the CDR3, taken from reference TRBV5-1 and TRBJ2-3): KAGVTQTPRYLIKTRGQQVTLSCSPISGHRSVSWYQQTPGQGLQFLFEYFSETQRNKGNFPGRFSGRQFSNSRSEMNVSTLELGDSALYLCASSLGLAGKYTDTQYFGPGTRLTVL.

The chain joins TRBV7-2 to TRBJ2-3, with 12 bases aligning to TRBD2. This CDR3 contains 15 residues. V was pared by 5 bases and J by 6 bases, with 6 bases of the junction left unmatched. Germline V lookup: CDR1 SGHTA, CDR2 FQGNSA. CDR3 amino acids: CASSPELAGGDTQYF. In nucleotides, the CDR3 is TGTGCCAGCAGCCCCGAACTAGCGGGAGGTGATACGCAGTATTTT.

The chain employs TRBV11-2 and TRBJ1-5; TRBD1 might be the D (6 bases). Trimming took 5 bases from V and 7 from J, leaving 15 bases between them. CDR3 length: 14 residues. The germline V gene has CDR1 SGHAT and CDR2 FQNNGV. CDR3 region: CASSQGTKTQPQHF. The CDR3 region has the DNA TGTGCCAGCAGCCAAGGGACAAAGACACAGCCCCAGCATTTT.

This clone appeared once. The V and J genes are TRBV10-3 and TRBJ2-3; 7 bases match TRBD2. The V and J ends lost 9 bases and 0 bases, in that order; junction bases with no gene match: 3. The CDR3 runs 13 residues. Germline CDR1 ENHRY, CDR2 SYGVKD. CDR3 sequence reads: CAIAAGSTDTQYF. CDR3 DNA sequence: TGTGCCATAGCAGCGGGAAGCACAGATACGCAGTATTTT.

The genes are TRBV5-1 and TRBJ2-1; D possibly corresponds to TRBD1 (5 bases). Germline lookup yields CDR1 SGHRS and CDR2 YFSETQ. This CDR3 contains 13 residues. V lost 4 bases to trimming and J lost 10 bases, with 15 bases between them. The CDR3 here is CASSVQDRGEQFF. The CDR3 region has the DNA TGCGCCAGCAGCGTACAGGATCGAGGAGAGCAGTTCTTC.

The table lists this clone with a count of one. V and J are TRBV27 and TRBJ1-6; D remains ambiguous. The CDR3 contains 12 residues. Germline V gives CDR1 MNHEY, CDR2 SMNVEV (reference sequence). Trimming cost V 7 bases and J 9 bases, with 10 bases left between them. CDR3 nucleotide sequence: TGTGCCAGCACCGACAATGCTTCACCCCTCCACTTT. The encoded protein is CASTDNASPLHF.

The rearrangement uses TRBV5-5 and TRBJ1-5, with TRBD1 identical over 11 bases. Germline CDR1 and CDR2: SGHKS and YYEKEE (reference sequence). This CDR3 has 17 residues. Trimming at V came to 4 bases and at J to 4 bases, leaving 10 bases not matched to a gene. As DNA, the CDR3 is TGTGCCAGCAGCACGGGACAGGGGGAAGTAAGGAATCAGCCCCAGCATTTT. Encoded protein: CASSTGQGEVRNQPQHF. The whole variable domain, remainder taken from reference TRBV5-5 and TRBJ1-5, is DAGVTQSPTHLIKTRGQQVTLRCSPISGHKSVSWYQQVLGQGPQFIFQYYEKEERGRGNFPDRFSARQFPNYSSELNVNALLLGDSALYLCASSTGQGEVRNQPQHFGDGTRLSIL.

This chain uses TRBV7-8 with TRBJ2-7; TRBD2 aligns across 14 bases. The junction had 16 bases not matched to a gene; V was cut back by 3 bases and J by 6 bases. Germline-derived CDR1 and CDR2 are SGHVS and FQNEAQ. The CDR3 loop spans 19 amino acids. The CDR3 spells CASSLTSGRASPPYGEQYF. CDR3 DNA sequence: TGTGCCAGCAGCTTGACTAGCGGGAGGGCCTCCCCCCCATACGGCGAGCAGTACTTC.

The chain is built from TRBV27 and TRBJ2-7; 7 bases fit TRBD1. This CDR3 spans 15 amino acids. The germline CDR1 and CDR2 sequences are MNHEY and SMNVEV (reference sequence). With 6 bases clipped from V and 3 bases from J, the junction kept 11 bases outside the gene matches. The CDR3 sequence: CASSSLPDRVYEQYF. In DNA, the CDR3 is TGTGCCAGCAGCTCCCTCCCCGACAGGGTCTACGAGCAGTACTTC.

The rearrangement links TRBV29-1 to TRBJ1-2; D might be TRBD1 (6 bases). The germline V and J ends were trimmed by 8 bases and 8 bases, with 15 bases remaining between them. This CDR3 has 11 amino acids. The germline V gene has CDR1 SQVTM and CDR2 ANQGSEA. CDR3: CSSRGGEGYTF. CDR3 nucleotides: TGCAGCTCCAGAGGGGGTGAGGGCTACACCTTC.